The text below deals with one T cell receptor (beta chain). Its antigen is not known. These data originate in a study of cytomegalovirus exposure and HLA in healthy donors. General study findings and limits: In a later analysis, DRB1 alleles had the most associated TCRs; HLA-C alleles the fewest. In a later analysis, 16,951 TCR beta sequences were associated with HLA alleles at 0.05 false discovery rate.

This CDR3 has 16 residues. Trimming removed 0 bases from V and 2 bases from J; junction bases left unmatched: 3. Germline V gene lookup returns CDR1 SGHVS and CDR2 FNYEAQ. The primer mix had 60 Vbeta and 13 Jbeta primers. Under the authors' procedure: In a later analysis, approximately 73 million unique TCR beta chains included roughly 11 million shared by two or more donors. Only in-frame clones appear in the TCRdb table, and some are missing; sequencing was by immunoSEQ multiplex PCR. The D gene and trimming were derived from the DNA, and the V and J assignments and clone size from that table. The sample shows under 150,000 clones, around 68% of them seen only once.

The chain links TRBV7-6 to TRBJ1-3, with 8 positions matching TRBD1. This TCR came from a woman aged 40 to 50 in good health and CMV-seropositive. Input material: PBMCs. The CDR3 DNA reads TGTGCCAGCAGCTTAGCCCGGACAGGGCCTGGAAACACCATATATTTT. It encodes CASSLARTGPGNTIYF.